Listed here are 7 T cell receptor beta chains from one sample, sequenced in a study of vaccination and CD4 T cells after COVID-19. These receptors' targets are unknown. Treatment described: roughly ten-day PBMC culture with coronavirus spike peptide pools or control peptides (ViraFEST assay). Sequencing of the DNA from cultured CD4+ T cells was carried out with the Oncomine TCR Beta short-read assay. MiXCR, run by TCRdb on the PCR reads, gives a single entry per CDR3 protein. This sample yields around 18,000 distinct CDR3 sequences, of which over 55% are seen a single time; about a tenth belongs to the top ten. Sequences were derived from CD4+ T cells from blood, cultured in vitro, sampled after SARS-CoV-2 vaccination. Receptors originate from a human donor who had recovered from COVID-19.

This clonotype was counted between two and nine times. This chain connects TRBV15 to TRBJ1-2; D is ambiguous. The germline gives CDR1 LNHNV, CDR2 YYDKDF (reference sequence). Deletions cut 0 bases from V and 5 bases from J, with 4 bases between. The length of the CDR3 is 12 residues. CDR3 region: CATSRDSYGYTF. The CDR3 DNA reads TGTGCCACCAGCAGAGATTCATATGGCTACACCTTC.

The rearrangement links TRBV5-4 to TRBJ1-2; a weak D match, TRBD1 (6 bases). The CDR3 sequence is 14 residues long. The V end was cut by 1 base, the J end by 5 bases, with 12 bases between. CDR1 and CDR2 from the germline V gene are SGHNT and YYREEE (reference sequence). CDR3 nucleotides: TGTGCCAGCAGCTTGAGTGGAGGGGGTTATGGCTACACCTTC. Translation: CASSLSGGGYGYTF. The variable domain in full, with the rest retrieved from reference TRBV5-4 and TRBJ1-2, is ETGVTQSPTHLIKTRGQQVTLRCSSQSGHNTVSWYQQALGQGPQFIFQYYREEENGRGNFPPRFSGLQFPNYSSELNVNALELDDSALYLCASSLSGGGYGYTFGSGTRLTVV.

V gene TRBV6-1 combines with J gene TRBJ1-2; the match to TRBD1 covers 9 bases. The germline V gene has CDR1 MNHNS and CDR2 SASEGT. The V and J ends lost 5 bases and 7 bases, in that order; junction bases with no gene match: 11. This CDR3 comprises 15 residues. This CDR3 is CASSRGQGSHIGYTF. The CDR3 DNA reads TGTGCCAGCAGTAGAGGACAGGGGTCCCATATTGGCTACACCTTC.

This rearrangement joins TRBV7-2 to TRBJ1-5; D remains unclear. Trimming stripped 5 bases from V and 0 bases from J, with 8 bases between. This CDR3 comprises 14 residues. Germline CDR1 and CDR2: SGHTA and FQGNSA. CDR3 sequence reads: CASSPASSNQPQHF. The CDR3 DNA sequence: TGTGCCAGCAGCCCCGCCAGTAGCAATCAGCCCCAGCATTTT.

The chain couples TRBV7-2 to TRBJ2-6; 12 bases match TRBD1. This CDR3 has 18 amino acids. The trim removed 8 bases at V and 2 bases at J, leaving 10 bases unmatched. Germline-derived CDR1 and CDR2 are SGHTA and FQGNSA. This chain's CDR3 is CASDPGQGAGAGANVLTF. In DNA form, the CDR3 reads TGTGCCAGCGATCCGGGACAGGGGGCAGGGGCTGGGGCCAACGTCCTGACTTTC.

This chain joins TRBV2 and TRBJ1-2; D might be TRBD1 (6 bases). V lost 1 base and J lost 6, with 9 bases in between. Germline V gives CDR1 SNHLY, CDR2 FYNNEI. This CDR3 is 13 amino acids long. CDR3 coding DNA: TGTGCCAGCAGTGAAGGCAGGGGCGATGGCTACACCTTC. The encoded protein is CASSEGRGDGYTF. Full variable domain (remainder filled in from reference TRBV2 and TRBJ1-2): EPEVTQTPSHQVTQMGQEVILRCVPISNHLYFYWYRQILGQKVEFLVSFYNNEISEKSEIFDDQFSVERPDGSNFTLKIRSTKLEDSAMYFCASSEGRGDGYTFGSGTRLTVV.

The V and J genes are TRBV6-5 and TRBJ1-6; D not resolved. Per germline, CDR1 MNHEY and CDR2 SVGAGI. The CDR3 runs to 14 residues. V gave up 2 bases and J gave up 6 bases, with 8 bases separating them. The CDR3 DNA reads TGTGCCAGCAGTTACAGGGCGGGTAATTCACCCCTCCACTTT. Protein sequence: CASSYRAGNSPLHF.